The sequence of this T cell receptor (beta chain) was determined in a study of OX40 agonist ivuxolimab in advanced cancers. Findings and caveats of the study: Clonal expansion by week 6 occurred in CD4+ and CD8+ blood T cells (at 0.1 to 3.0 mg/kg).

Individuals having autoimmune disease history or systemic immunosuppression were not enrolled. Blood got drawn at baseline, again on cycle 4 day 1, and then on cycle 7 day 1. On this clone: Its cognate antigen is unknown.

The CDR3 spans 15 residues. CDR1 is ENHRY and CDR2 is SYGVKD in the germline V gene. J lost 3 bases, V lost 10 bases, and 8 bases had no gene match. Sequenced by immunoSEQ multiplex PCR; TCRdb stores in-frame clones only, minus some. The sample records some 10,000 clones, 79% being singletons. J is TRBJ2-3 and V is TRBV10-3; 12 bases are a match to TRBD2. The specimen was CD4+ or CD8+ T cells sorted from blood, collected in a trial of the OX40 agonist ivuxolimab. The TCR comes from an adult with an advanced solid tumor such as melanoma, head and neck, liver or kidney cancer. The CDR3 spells CASRSGTSGTDTQYF. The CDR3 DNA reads TGTGCCAGCCGATCCGGGACTAGCGGGACAGATACGCAGTATTTT.